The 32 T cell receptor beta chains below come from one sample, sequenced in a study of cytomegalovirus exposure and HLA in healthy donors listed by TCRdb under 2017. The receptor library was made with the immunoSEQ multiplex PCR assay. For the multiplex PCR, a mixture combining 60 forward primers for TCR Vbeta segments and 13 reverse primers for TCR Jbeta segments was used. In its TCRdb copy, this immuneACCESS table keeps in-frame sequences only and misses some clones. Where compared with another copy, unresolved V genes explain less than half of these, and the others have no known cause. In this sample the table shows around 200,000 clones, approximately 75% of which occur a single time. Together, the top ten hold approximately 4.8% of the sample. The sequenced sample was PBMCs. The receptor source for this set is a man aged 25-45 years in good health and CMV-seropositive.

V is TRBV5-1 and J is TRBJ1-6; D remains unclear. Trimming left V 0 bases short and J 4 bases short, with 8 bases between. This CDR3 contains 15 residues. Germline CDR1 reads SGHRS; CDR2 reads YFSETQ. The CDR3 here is CASSLEEQYNSPLHF. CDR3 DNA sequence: TGCGCCAGCAGCTTGGAGGAACAGTATAATTCACCCCTCCACTTT.

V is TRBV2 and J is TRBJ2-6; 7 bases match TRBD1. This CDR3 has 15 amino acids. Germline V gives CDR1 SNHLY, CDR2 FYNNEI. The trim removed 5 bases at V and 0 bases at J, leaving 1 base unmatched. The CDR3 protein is CASSHRGSGANVLTF. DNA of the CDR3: TGTGCCAGCAGTCACAGGGGCTCTGGGGCCAACGTCCTGACTTTC.

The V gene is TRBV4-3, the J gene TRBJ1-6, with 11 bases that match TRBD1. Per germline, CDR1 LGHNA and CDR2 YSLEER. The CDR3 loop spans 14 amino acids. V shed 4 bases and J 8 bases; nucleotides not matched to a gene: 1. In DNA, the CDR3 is TGCGCCAGCAGCCCGGGACAGGGGGATTCACCCCTCCACTTT. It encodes CASSPGQGDSPLHF.

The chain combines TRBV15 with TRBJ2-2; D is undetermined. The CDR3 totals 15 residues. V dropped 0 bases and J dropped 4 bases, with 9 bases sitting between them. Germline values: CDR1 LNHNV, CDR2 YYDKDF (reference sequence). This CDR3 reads CATSRDSTGTGELFF. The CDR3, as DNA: TGTGCCACCAGCAGAGATTCGACGGGCACCGGGGAGCTGTTTTTT.

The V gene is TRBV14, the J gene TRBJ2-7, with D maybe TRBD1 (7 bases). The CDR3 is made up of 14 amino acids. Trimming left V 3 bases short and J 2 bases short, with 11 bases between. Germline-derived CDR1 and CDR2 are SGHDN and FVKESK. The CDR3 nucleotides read TGTGCCAGCAGCCAGCGGGACAGAACCTACGAGCAGTACTTC. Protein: CASSQRDRTYEQYF.

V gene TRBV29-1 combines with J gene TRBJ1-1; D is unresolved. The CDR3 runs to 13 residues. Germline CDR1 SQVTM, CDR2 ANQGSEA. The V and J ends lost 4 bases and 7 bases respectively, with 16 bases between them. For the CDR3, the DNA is TGCAGCGTTGTGAAGACCCAAAGAGGTGAAGCTTTCTTT. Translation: CSVVKTQRGEAFF.

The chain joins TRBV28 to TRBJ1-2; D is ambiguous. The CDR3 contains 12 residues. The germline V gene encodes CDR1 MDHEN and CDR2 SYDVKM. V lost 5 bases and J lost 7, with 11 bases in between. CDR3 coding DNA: TGTGCCAGCAGTCCCCTTTCGGTTGGCTACACCTTC. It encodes CASSPLSVGYTF.

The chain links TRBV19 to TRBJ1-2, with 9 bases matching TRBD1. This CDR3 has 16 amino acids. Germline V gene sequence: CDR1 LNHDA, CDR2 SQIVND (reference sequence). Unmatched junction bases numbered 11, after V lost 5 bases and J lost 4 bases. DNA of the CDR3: TGTGCCAGTAGTCCCTGGGCAGGGACAGGGACCTATGGCTACACCTTC. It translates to CASSPWAGTGTYGYTF.

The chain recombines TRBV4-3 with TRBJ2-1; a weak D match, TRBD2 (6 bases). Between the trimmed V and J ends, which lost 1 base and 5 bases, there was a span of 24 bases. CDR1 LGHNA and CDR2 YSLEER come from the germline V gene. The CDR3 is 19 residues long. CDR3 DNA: TGCGCCAGCAGCCAAGGTATTAGTTGGAGGCGGGAACCCCACAATGAGCAGTTCTTC. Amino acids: CASSQGISWRREPHNEQFF.

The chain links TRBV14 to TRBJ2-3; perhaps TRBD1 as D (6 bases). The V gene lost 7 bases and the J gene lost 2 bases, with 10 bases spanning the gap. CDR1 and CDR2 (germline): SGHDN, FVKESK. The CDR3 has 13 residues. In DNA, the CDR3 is TGTGCCAGCACAGGACAGTTCACAGATACGCAGTATTTT. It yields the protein CASTGQFTDTQYF.

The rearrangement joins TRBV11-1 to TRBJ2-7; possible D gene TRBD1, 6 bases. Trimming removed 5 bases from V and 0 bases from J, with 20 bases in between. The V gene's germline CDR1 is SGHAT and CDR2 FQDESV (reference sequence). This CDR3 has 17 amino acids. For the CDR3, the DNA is TGTGCCAGCAGCATTACCGTGACAGGCGACCTCTCCTACGAGCAGTACTTC. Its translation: CASSITVTGDLSYEQYF.

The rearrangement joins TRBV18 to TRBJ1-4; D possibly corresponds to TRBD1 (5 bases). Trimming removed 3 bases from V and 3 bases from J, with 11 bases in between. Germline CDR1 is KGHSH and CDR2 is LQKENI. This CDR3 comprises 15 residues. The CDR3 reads CASSPRQKSNEKLFF. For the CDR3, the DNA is TGTGCCAGCTCACCCCGACAGAAGTCTAATGAAAAACTGTTTTTT.

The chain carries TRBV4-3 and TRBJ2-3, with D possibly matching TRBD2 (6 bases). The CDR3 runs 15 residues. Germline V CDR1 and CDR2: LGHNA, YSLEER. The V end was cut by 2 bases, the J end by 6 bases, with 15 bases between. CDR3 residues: CASSQNRLGGDTQYF. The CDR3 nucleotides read TGCGCCAGCAGCCAAAATCGGCTAGGAGGGGATACGCAGTATTTT.

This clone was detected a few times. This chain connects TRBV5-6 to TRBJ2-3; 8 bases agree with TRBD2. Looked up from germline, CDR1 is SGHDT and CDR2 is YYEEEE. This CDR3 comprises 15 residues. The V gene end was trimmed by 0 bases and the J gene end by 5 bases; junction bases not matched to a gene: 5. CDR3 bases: TGTGCCAGCAGCTTGGCCGGGGGGGCCGGAGATACGCAGTATTTT. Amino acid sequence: CASSLAGGAGDTQYF. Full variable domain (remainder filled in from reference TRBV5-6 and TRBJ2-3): DAGVTQSPTHLIKTRGQQVTLRCSPKSGHDTVSWYQQALGQGPQFIFQYYEEEERQRGNFPDRFSGHQFPNYSSELNVNALLLGDSALYLCASSLAGGAGDTQYFGPGTRLTVL.

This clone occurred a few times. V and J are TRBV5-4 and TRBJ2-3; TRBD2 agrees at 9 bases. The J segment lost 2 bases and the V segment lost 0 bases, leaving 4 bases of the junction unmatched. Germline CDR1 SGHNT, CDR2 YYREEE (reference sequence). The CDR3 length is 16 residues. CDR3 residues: CASSLGAGGSTDTQYF. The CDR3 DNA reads TGTGCCAGCAGCTTGGGAGCGGGGGGCTCCACAGATACGCAGTATTTT.

CDR3 DNA: TGTGCCACCAACCGACGCACAGGCGCCGGGGAGCTGTTTTTT. Protein sequence: CATNRRTGAGELFF. This chain links TRBV15 with TRBJ2-2; D is possibly TRBD1 (5 bases). Germline V gene sequence: CDR1 LNHNV, CDR2 YYDKDF (reference sequence). V lost 7 bases and J 6 bases, leaving 15 bases between the germline ends. This CDR3 is 14 amino acids long.

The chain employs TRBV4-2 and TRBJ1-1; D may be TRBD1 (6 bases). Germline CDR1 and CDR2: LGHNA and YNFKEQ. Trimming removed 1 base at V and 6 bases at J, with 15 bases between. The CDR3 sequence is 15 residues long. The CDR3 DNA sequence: TGTGCCAGCAGCCAAGCGATACAGGGCGGTGCTGAAGCTTTCTTT. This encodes CASSQAIQGGAEAFF.

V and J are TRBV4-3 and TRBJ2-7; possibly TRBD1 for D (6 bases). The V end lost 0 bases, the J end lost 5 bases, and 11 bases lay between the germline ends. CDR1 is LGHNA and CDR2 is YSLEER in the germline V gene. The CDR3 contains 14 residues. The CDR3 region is CASSQDWGPDEQYF. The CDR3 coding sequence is TGCGCCAGCAGCCAAGACTGGGGGCCCGACGAGCAGTACTTC.

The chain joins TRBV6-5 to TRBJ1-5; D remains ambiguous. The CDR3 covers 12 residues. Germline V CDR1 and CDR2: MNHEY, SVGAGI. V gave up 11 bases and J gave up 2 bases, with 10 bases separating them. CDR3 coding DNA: TGTGCCTCCCAGAATGGCAATCAGCCCCAGCATTTT. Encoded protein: CASQNGNQPQHF.

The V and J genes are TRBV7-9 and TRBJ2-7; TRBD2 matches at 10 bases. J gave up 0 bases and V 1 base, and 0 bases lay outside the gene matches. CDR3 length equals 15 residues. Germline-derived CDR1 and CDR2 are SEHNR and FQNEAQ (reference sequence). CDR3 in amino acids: CASSLGTSGSYEQYF. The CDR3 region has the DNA TGTGCCAGCAGCTTAGGGACTAGCGGCTCCTACGAGCAGTACTTC.

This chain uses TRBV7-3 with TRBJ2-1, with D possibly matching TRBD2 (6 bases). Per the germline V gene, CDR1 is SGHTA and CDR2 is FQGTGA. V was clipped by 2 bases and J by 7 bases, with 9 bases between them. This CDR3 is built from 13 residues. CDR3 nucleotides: TGTGCCAGCAGCTTAGCGGGATTGAATGAGCAGTTCTTC. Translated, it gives CASSLAGLNEQFF. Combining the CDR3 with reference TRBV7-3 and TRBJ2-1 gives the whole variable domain GAGVSQTPSNKVTEKGKYVELRCDPISGHTALYWYRQSLGQGPEFLIYFQGTGAADDSGLPNDRFFAVRPEGSVSTLKIQRTERGDSAVYLCASSLAGLNEQFFGPGTRLTVL.

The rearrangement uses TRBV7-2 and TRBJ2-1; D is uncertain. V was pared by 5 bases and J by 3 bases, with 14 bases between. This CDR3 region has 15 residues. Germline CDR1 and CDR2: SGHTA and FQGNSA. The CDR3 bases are TGTGCCAGCAGCACCAGAACGACTGACTACAATGAGCAGTTCTTC. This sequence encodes CASSTRTTDYNEQFF.

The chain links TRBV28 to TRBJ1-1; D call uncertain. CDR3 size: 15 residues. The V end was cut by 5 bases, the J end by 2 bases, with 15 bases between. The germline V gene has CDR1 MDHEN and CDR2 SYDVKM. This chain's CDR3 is CASSTSSVINTEAFF. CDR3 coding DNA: TGTGCCAGCAGTACCTCAAGCGTTATAAACACTGAAGCTTTCTTT.

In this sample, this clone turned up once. The CDR3 region is CAWSVPGQLSAEAFF. The CDR3 coding sequence is TGTGCCTGGAGTGTACCCGGACAGTTAAGTGCTGAAGCTTTCTTT. The chain combines TRBV30 with TRBJ1-1, with D perhaps matching TRBD1 (6 bases). This CDR3 comprises 15 residues. Trimming shortened V by 0 bases and J by 6 bases, and 17 bases separated the two germline ends. CDR1 is GTSNPN, CDR2 SVGIG, per germline (reference sequence).

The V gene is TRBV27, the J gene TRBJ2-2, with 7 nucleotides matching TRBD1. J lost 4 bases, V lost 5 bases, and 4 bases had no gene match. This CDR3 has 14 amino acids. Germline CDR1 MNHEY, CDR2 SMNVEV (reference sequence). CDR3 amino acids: CASSHRDSTGELFF. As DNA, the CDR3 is TGTGCCAGCAGTCATAGGGACAGCACCGGGGAGCTGTTTTTT.

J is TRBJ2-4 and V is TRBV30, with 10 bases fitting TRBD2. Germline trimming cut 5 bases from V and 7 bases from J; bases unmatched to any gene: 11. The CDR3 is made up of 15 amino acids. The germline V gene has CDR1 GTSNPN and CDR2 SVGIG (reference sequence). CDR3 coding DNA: TGTGCCTGGGCCAGCGGGGGGGCATTGTCGAACATTCAGTACTTC. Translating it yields CAWASGGALSNIQYF.

The CDR3 region has the DNA TGCGCCAGCAGCCAAGATCCGACAGGGGTGAACACCGGGGAGCTGTTTTTT. Translation: CASSQDPTGVNTGELFF. V is TRBV4-3 and J is TRBJ2-2; TRBD1 agrees at 8 bases. The CDR3 has 17 residues. CDR1 is LGHNA, CDR2 YSLEER, per germline. Trimming at V came to 0 bases and at J to 1 base, leaving 4 bases not matched to a gene.

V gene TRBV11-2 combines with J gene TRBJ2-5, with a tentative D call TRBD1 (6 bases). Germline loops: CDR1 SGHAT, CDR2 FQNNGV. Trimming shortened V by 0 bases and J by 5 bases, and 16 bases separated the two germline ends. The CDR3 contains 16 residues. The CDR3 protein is CASSLEWGPNSETQYF. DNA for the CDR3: TGTGCCAGCAGCTTAGAGTGGGGGCCCAACTCTGAGACCCAGTACTTC. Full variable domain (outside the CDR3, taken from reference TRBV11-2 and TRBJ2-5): EAGVAQSPRYKIIEKRQSVAFWCNPISGHATLYWYQQILGQGPKLLIQFQNNGVVDDSQLPKDRFSAERLKGVDSTLKIQPAKLEDSAVYLCASSLEWGPNSETQYFGPGTRLLVL.

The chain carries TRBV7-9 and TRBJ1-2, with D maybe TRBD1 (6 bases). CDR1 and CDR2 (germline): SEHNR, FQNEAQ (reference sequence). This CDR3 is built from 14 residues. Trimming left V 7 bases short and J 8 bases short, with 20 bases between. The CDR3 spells CASIREQGDVGYTF. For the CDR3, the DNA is TGTGCCAGCATCCGAGAACAGGGCGACGTGGGCTACACCTTC. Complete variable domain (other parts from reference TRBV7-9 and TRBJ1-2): DTGVSQNPRHKITKRGQNVTFRCDPISEHNRLYWYRQTLGQGPEFLTYFQNEAQLEKSRLLSDRFSAERPKGSFSTLEIQRTEQGDSAMYLCASIREQGDVGYTFGSGTRLTVV.

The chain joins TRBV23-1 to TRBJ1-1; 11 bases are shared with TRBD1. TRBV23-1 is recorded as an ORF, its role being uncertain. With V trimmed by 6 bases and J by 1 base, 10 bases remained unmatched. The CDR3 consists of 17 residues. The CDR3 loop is CASSARDRGTSNTEAFF. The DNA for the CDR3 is TGCGCCAGCAGCGCGCGGGACAGGGGGACTTCGAACACTGAAGCTTTCTTT.

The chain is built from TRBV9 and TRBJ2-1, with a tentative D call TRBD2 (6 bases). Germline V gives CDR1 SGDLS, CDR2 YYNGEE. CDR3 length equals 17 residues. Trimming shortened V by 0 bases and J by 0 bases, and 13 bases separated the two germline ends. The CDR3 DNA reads TGTGCCAGCAGCGTAGTGGCTGGACTATCCTCCTACAATGAGCAGTTCTTC. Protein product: CASSVVAGLSSYNEQFF. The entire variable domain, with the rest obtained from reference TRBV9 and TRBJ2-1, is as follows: DSGVTQTPKHLITATGQRVTLRCSPRSGDLSVYWYQQSLDQGLQFLIQYYNGEERAKGNILERFSAQQFPDLHSELNLSSLELGDSALYFCASSVVAGLSSYNEQFFGPGTRLTVL.

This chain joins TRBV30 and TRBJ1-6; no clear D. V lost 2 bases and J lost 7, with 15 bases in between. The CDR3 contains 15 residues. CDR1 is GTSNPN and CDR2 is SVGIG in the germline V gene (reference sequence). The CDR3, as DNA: TGTGCCTGGAGTCTCTACGGGGTTGGGAATTCACCCCTCCACTTT. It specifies CAWSLYGVGNSPLHF.